This TCR beta chain was identified in a study of cytomegalovirus exposure and HLA in healthy donors. The overall study: HLA-typed donors were the source of some 80 million unique TCRs, which an early data release held. The study's findings and limits: Trimming of TCR beta V- and J-genes showed a link, identified in a later analysis, to a missense DCLRE1C variant. In a later analysis, at a false discovery rate of 0.05, about 15,000 TCR beta sequences were associated with HLA alleles.

This clone has just a few counts. Its specificity is not known. The study ran its PCR with 60 Vbeta and 13 Jbeta primers. As handled by the study authors: Later, about 80 million unique TCR beta chains were counted in an analysis, and around 11 million of them were shared. TCRdb's copy holds only in-frame clones and misses some; the assay was immunoSEQ multiplex PCR. From that table come the V and J calls and clone size; the DNA was used to work out D and trimming. This table has approximately 95,000 clones, about 78% appearing once. In germline, CDR1 is SGHRS, CDR2 YFSETQ. V was clipped by 2 bases and J by 3 bases; unmatched bases: 1. CDR3 length equals 13 residues.

This receptor was identified in a woman aged 40 to 55 in good health and CMV-seropositive. The chain links TRBV5-1 to TRBJ2-7, with 8 bases aligning to TRBD1. The sequencing sample was made of PBMCs. The CDR3 here is CASSFGTGYEQYF. The CDR3 DNA reads as TGCGCCAGCAGCTTCGGGACAGGCTACGAGCAGTACTTC.